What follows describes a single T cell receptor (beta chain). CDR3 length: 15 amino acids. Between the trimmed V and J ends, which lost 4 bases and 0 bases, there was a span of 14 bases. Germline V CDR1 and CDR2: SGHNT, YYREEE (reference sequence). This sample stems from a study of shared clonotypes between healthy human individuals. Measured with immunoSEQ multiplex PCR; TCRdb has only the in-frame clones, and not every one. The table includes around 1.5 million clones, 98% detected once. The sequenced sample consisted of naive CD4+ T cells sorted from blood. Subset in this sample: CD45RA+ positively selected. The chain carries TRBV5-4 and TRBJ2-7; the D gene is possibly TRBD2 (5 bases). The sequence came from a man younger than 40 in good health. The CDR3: CASSKSGQSSYEQYF. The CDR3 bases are TGTGCCAGCAGCAAAAGCGGTCAGAGCTCCTACGAGCAGTACTTC.